The 27 T cell receptor beta chains below were found in one sample sequenced in a study of molecular identifiers for immune sequencing clone quantification. Via MiXCR, TCRdb re-called the PCR reads, giving one row per CDR3 protein. The profile shows 90,000 or so distinct CDR3 sequences, more than 20% of them singletons. Sequencing used naive CD8+ T cells from blood, with Jurkat cell RNA spiked in. Described subset: FACS-sorted CD8+CD4-CCR7+CD45RA+ naive T cells. The receptor set was obtained from a human donor in good health. Some libraries in this study had Jurkat cell RNA spiked in.

This sequence joins TRBV20-1 and TRBJ2-2; 9 nucleotides agree with TRBD1. The CDR3 covers 16 residues. From germline, CDR1 is DFQATT and CDR2 SNEGSKA (reference sequence). The V segment lost 2 bases and the J segment 5 bases; nucleotides outside the gene matches: 9. CDR3: CSARNPGQGLTGELFF. For the CDR3, the DNA is TGCAGTGCTAGAAATCCGGGACAGGGTTTGACCGGGGAGCTGTTTTTT.

This clonotype was detected only a few times. The J gene is TRBJ2-5, the V gene TRBV12-3 or TRBV12-4; no definite D call. Trimming shortened V by 4 bases and J by 9 bases, and 18 bases separated the two germline ends. The CDR3 contains 14 residues. CDR3: CASSSHPSDQSQYF. The CDR3 DNA reads as TGTGCCAGCAGTTCGCACCCTTCAGACCAGTCCCAGTACTTC.

The chain has TRBV3-1 and TRBJ2-3; the D call may be TRBD1 or TRBD2 (5 bases each). Looked up from germline, CDR1 is LGHDT and CDR2 is YNNKEL (reference sequence). CDR3 size: 17 residues. V lost 4 bases and J 1 base, leaving 18 bases between the germline ends. The CDR3 DNA sequence: TGTGCCAGCAGCCGATTGGAAGGGACGTTGGGCACAGATACGCAGTATTTT. Amino acids: CASSRLEGTLGTDTQYF.

This clonotype was seen many times. This rearrangement joins TRBV9 to TRBJ1-1, with D possibly matching TRBD1 (5 bases). CDR3 size: 13 residues. The V gene lost 3 bases and the J gene lost 5 bases, with 11 bases spanning the gap. Germline V gives CDR1 SGDLS, CDR2 YYNGEE. CDR3 coding DNA: TGTGCCAGCAGCGCCGGGGCCGGGACTGAAGCTTTCTTT. Encoded protein: CASSAGAGTEAFF.

As concerns this clonotype: Germline and junction disagree at one end, which may indicate a read error. V usage is TRBV19 and J usage is TRBJ1-1; D ambiguous. Looked up from germline, CDR1 is LNHDA and CDR2 is SQIVND (reference sequence). The CDR3 loop spans 14 amino acids. Here the CDR3 DNA reads TGTGCCGGTAGTCTCGGACCTATGAACACTGAAGCTTTCTTT. Translation gives CAGSLGPMNTEAFF.

This clonotype was recorded many times. The CDR3 DNA reads TGTGCCAGCAGTTACAAGCGGATCCGAAGCACAGATACGCAGTATTTT. Its protein is CASSYKRIRSTDTQYF. The chain recombines TRBV6-5 with TRBJ2-3; D perhaps matches TRBD2 (5 bases). The germline V gene encodes CDR1 MNHEY and CDR2 SVGAGI. Deletions cut 2 bases from V and 0 bases from J, with 12 bases between. CDR3 length: 16 residues.

This clonotype has at least ten counts. The CDR3 DNA reads as TGTGCCAGCAGCCGGGACTATGGAACTGAAGCTTTCTTT. Its protein product is CASSRDYGTEAFF. The chain employs TRBV7-8 and TRBJ1-1, with a possible D match to TRBD1 (5 bases). This CDR3 has 13 amino acids. Germline V gene data show CDR1 as SGHVS and CDR2 as FQNEAQ. The germline V and J ends were trimmed by 5 bases and 5 bases, with 12 bases remaining between them.

This clonotype has ten or more counts. The chain is built from TRBV5-4 and TRBJ2-5; D perhaps matches TRBD1 (6 bases). V was pared by 5 bases and J by 5 bases, with 13 bases between. This CDR3 has 13 residues. In germline, CDR1 is SGHNT, CDR2 YYREEE (reference sequence). Here the CDR3 reads CASSYRDFETQYF. CDR3 DNA: TGTGCCAGCAGTTACAGGGATTTTGAGACCCAGTACTTC. The full variable domain, completed using reference TRBV5-4 and TRBJ2-5, is ETGVTQSPTHLIKTRGQQVTLRCSSQSGHNTVSWYQQALGQGPQFIFQYYREEENGRGNFPPRFSGLQFPNYSSELNVNALELDDSALYLCASSYRDFETQYFGPGTRLLVL.

V usage is TRBV13 and J usage is TRBJ2-1, with D maybe TRBD1 (7 bases). The V end was cut by 6 bases, the J end by 4 bases, with 16 bases between. CDR1 is PRHDT, CDR2 FYEKMQ, per germline (reference sequence). This CDR3 spans 15 amino acids. CDR3 nucleotide sequence: TGTGCCAGCAGTTCCAGGGGGGCCGGGTACAATGAGCAGTTCTTC. This codes for CASSSRGAGYNEQFF.

The chain uses TRBV12-3 or TRBV12-4 and TRBJ2-2; D gene ambiguous. This CDR3 is 15 amino acids long. The germline V and J ends were trimmed by 7 bases and 4 bases, with 16 bases remaining between them. The CDR3 coding sequence is TGTGCCAGCACCCTCTATTCGGCACCCACCGGGGAGCTGTTTTTT. Encoded protein: CASTLYSAPTGELFF.

The V and J genes are TRBV7-9 and TRBJ2-3, with D uncertain. The CDR3 sequence is 16 residues long. V lost 5 bases and J 0 bases, leaving 15 bases between the germline ends. CDR1 and CDR2 (germline): SEHNR, FQNEAQ (reference sequence). The CDR3 reads CASSPPTASSTDTQYF. The CDR3, as DNA: TGTGCCAGCAGCCCCCCCACTGCCTCTAGCACAGATACGCAGTATTTT.

This clonotype was detected only a few times. The chain combines TRBV10-2 with TRBJ1-5; D call uncertain. The CDR3 length is 14 residues. V was trimmed by 7 bases and J by 0 bases, leaving 10 bases between them. The V gene's germline CDR1 is WSHSY and CDR2 SAAADI. The CDR3 sequence: CASNGGNSNQPQHF. CDR3 DNA sequence: TGCGCCAGCAATGGAGGGAATAGCAATCAGCCCCAGCATTTT.

This clonotype has ten or more counts. The rearrangement links TRBV20-1 to TRBJ2-7; 8 nucleotides agree with TRBD2. The CDR3 has 13 amino acids. The J segment lost 4 bases and the V segment lost 0 bases, leaving 2 bases of the junction unmatched. Germline CDR1 is DFQATT and CDR2 is SNEGSKA (reference sequence). CDR3: CSARDQRGYEQYF. Written as DNA, the CDR3 is TGCAGTGCTAGAGACCAGCGGGGGTACGAGCAGTACTTC.

The V and J genes are TRBV2 and TRBJ2-2; D is ambiguous. This CDR3 is built from 16 residues. With 4 bases removed from V and 4 bases from J, the gap between germline ends came to 16 bases. CDR1 is SNHLY, CDR2 FYNNEI, per germline. The CDR3 protein is CASSVSAWIATGELFF. Written as DNA, the CDR3 is TGTGCCAGCAGTGTGTCAGCATGGATAGCCACCGGGGAGCTGTTTTTT.

The genes are TRBV11-3 and TRBJ2-7, with unresolved D. This CDR3 contains 14 residues. Germline V gives CDR1 SGHNT, CDR2 YENEEA. V lost 5 bases to trimming and J lost 2 bases, with 13 bases between them. The CDR3 protein is CASSPRVNPYEQYF. The CDR3 nucleotides are TGTGCCAGCAGCCCCCGGGTCAATCCCTACGAGCAGTACTTC. The whole variable domain, filled in from reference TRBV11-3 and TRBJ2-7, reads EAGVVQSPRYKIIEKKQPVAFWCNPISGHNTLYWYLQNLGQGPELLIRYENEEAVDDSQLPKDRFSAERLKGVDSTLKIQPAELGDSAVYLCASSPRVNPYEQYFGPGTRLTVT.

The chain has TRBV28 and TRBJ2-2, with D perhaps matching TRBD1 (6 bases). From germline, CDR1 is MDHEN and CDR2 SYDVKM. The CDR3 extends over 16 amino acids. V shed 1 base and J shed 3 bases, with 12 bases lying between them. Written as DNA, the CDR3 is TGTGCCAGCAGTTTATCCTCGGACAGCTACACCGGGGAGCTGTTTTTT. It specifies CASSLSSDSYTGELFF.

This clonotype was picked up many times. V and J are TRBV15 and TRBJ2-3; D may be TRBD2 (6 bases). CDR3 length: 16 amino acids. Germline assignment: CDR1 LNHNV and CDR2 YYDKDF (reference sequence). Trimming cost V 1 base and J 2 bases, with 13 bases left between them. CDR3 nucleotides: TGTGCCACCAGCAGAGGGGCGGGGTTTGACACAGATACGCAGTATTTT. Amino acid sequence: CATSRGAGFDTDTQYF.

This clonotype was found many times. This chain connects TRBV5-6 to TRBJ1-1; maybe TRBD1 (5 bases). The CDR3 length is 15 residues. Germline CDR1 reads SGHDT; CDR2 reads YYEEEE. Trimming took 2 bases from V and 6 from J, leaving 17 bases between them. CDR3 sequence reads: CASSFPQLKGPEAFF. CDR3 nucleotide sequence: TGTGCCAGCAGCTTCCCGCAGTTAAAGGGGCCTGAAGCTTTCTTT.

The chain joins TRBV4-2 to TRBJ2-1, with TRBD2 as a possible D gene (5 bases). This CDR3 is 15 amino acids long. Germline-derived CDR1 and CDR2 are LGHNA and YNFKEQ. V was trimmed by 1 base and J by 3 bases, leaving 10 bases between them. The CDR3 loop reads CASSQVASLYNEQFF. The CDR3 bases are TGTGCCAGCAGCCAAGTTGCTAGCCTCTACAATGAGCAGTTCTTC.

This chain joins TRBV4-3 and TRBJ1-5, with D unresolved. There are 13 residues in the CDR3. The germline V and J ends were trimmed by 1 base and 5 bases, with 6 bases remaining between them. In germline, CDR1 is LGHNA, CDR2 YSLEER. The DNA of the CDR3 is TGCGCCAGCAGCCAAGGAATTTATCAGCCCCAGCATTTT. It codes for CASSQGIYQPQHF.

This clonotype was seen only a few times. The chain combines TRBV28 with TRBJ2-7; 8 bases map to TRBD2. J lost 2 bases, V lost 2 bases, and 8 bases had no gene match. CDR1 MDHEN and CDR2 SYDVKM come from the germline V gene. The CDR3 is made up of 16 amino acids. CDR3 bases: TGTGCCAGCAGTTTAGACCTTAGCGGGACGGCCTACGAGCAGTACTTC. Protein sequence: CASSLDLSGTAYEQYF.

This clonotype was seen a handful of times. The J gene is TRBJ1-2, the V gene TRBV4-1; tentative D call: TRBD1 (6 bases). Germline V gives CDR1 MGHRA, CDR2 YSYEKL. The CDR3 extends over 16 amino acids. The V end was cut by 0 bases, the J end by 3 bases, with 14 bases between. The CDR3 nucleotides are TGCGCCAGCAGCCAAGATAGTAGGGGGACGTACTATGGCTACACCTTC. Amino acids: CASSQDSRGTYYGYTF.

This clonotype was seen ten or more times. V and J are TRBV6-5 and TRBJ1-1; TRBD1 agrees at 10 bases. Unmatched junction bases numbered 5, after V lost 2 bases and J lost 8 bases. The CDR3 is 14 amino acids. From germline, CDR1 is MNHEY and CDR2 SVGAGI. In nucleotides, the CDR3 is TGTGCCAGCAGTTACGCCTTGACAGGGGGCGAAGCTTTCTTT. Translation: CASSYALTGGEAFF.

This clonotype showed up many times. The genes are TRBV14 and TRBJ2-4, with D tentatively TRBD2 (6 bases). V was cut by 6 bases and J by 0 bases, with 15 bases left in between. CDR3 length: 16 amino acids. Germline V gene sequence: CDR1 SGHDN, CDR2 FVKESK. This CDR3 reads CASSRDSVIAKNIQYF. The CDR3 DNA sequence: TGTGCCAGCAGTCGGGACTCCGTTATAGCCAAAAACATTCAGTACTTC.

Worth noting for this clonotype: A read error is possible here, since a much larger clone lies one base away. This sequence joins TRBV7-8 and TRBJ1-1, with a tentative D call TRBD1 (6 bases). Deletions cut 1 base from V and 4 bases from J, with 16 bases between. Germline V gene lookup returns CDR1 SGHVS and CDR2 FQNEAQ. The CDR3 extends over 16 amino acids. This CDR3 is CASSLGEAGAITEAFF. CDR3 in DNA: TGTGCCAGCAGCTTAGGGGAGGCAGGGGCGATCACTGAAGCTTTCTTT.

This clonotype was seen many times. The chain joins TRBV29-1 to TRBJ1-1; D is unclear. V gave up 8 bases and J gave up 0 bases, with 7 bases separating them. CDR3 length: 11 amino acids. Looked up from germline, CDR1 is SQVTM and CDR2 is ANQGSEA. The CDR3 reads CSTVMNTEAFF. The CDR3 DNA follows: TGCAGCACAGTGATGAACACTGAAGCTTTCTTT.

In this sample, this clonotype turned up many times. The chain has TRBV28 and TRBJ2-7, with D perhaps given as TRBD1 or TRBD2 (6 bases each). Trimming removed 3 bases at V and 1 base at J, with 10 bases between. The CDR3 is made up of 14 amino acids. CDR1 MDHEN and CDR2 SYDVKM come from the germline V gene. CDR3 protein: CASSFRGLSYEQYF. The CDR3 DNA sequence: TGTGCCAGCAGTTTCCGGGGGCTATCCTACGAGCAGTACTTC.